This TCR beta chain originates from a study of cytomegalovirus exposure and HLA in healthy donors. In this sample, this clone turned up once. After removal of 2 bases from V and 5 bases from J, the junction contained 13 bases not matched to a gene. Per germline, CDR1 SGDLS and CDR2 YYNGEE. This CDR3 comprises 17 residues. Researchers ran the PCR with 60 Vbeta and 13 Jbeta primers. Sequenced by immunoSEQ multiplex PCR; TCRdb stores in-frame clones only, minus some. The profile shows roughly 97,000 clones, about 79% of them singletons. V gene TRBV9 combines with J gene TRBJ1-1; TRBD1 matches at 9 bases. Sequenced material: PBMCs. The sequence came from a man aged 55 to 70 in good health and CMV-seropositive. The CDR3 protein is CASSVAGQGLAGTEAFF. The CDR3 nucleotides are TGTGCCAGCAGCGTCGCGGGACAGGGACTCGCGGGGACTGAAGCTTTCTTT.